This TCR beta chain was sequenced for a study of early T cells in non-severe SARS-CoV-2 infection. Study summary: The sequenced material was bulk RNA from unsorted whole blood, and its chains were unpaired.

Individually, cDNA molecules had unique molecular identifiers attached to them. TCRdb redid the calling of the 5' RACE reads with MiXCR, one entry per CDR3 protein. The table has more than 15,000 distinct CDR3 sequences, 5% to 6% seen once; the top ten hold roughly 6.8%. Ten or more counts support this clonotype. What it recognizes is unknown. The study's findings and limits: The study's VDJdb matching favored anti-spike CD8 responses and missed private and CD4 specificities.

The clonotype was recovered from an adult who was a healthcare worker with PCR-confirmed SARS-CoV-2 infection or an uninfected control (not recorded which). Sequenced here: whole blood, sampled at baseline.

The CDR3 loop reads CASSTGTALEWTQYF. CDR3 bases: TGTGCCAGCAGCACCGGGACAGCCCTCGAATGGACCCAGTACTTC. The rearrangement links TRBV9 to TRBJ2-5; 7 bases match TRBD1. CDR3 size: 15 residues. Germline values: CDR1 SGDLS, CDR2 YYNGEE. Trimming took 4 bases from V and 7 from J; bases not matched to a gene: 13.